This TCR beta chain is from a study of blood T cell dynamics during melanoma immunotherapy. Profiled with immunoSEQ multiplex PCR; TCRdb holds only in-frame clones, not every one. The sample contains 9,900 or so clones, 80% to 90% of which appear only once. Germline assignment: CDR1 SGHRS and CDR2 YFSETQ. This CDR3 spans 15 amino acids. V lost 3 bases to trimming and J lost 2 bases, with 14 bases between them. Time point defined: pre-treatment baseline. The chain carries TRBV5-1 and TRBJ1-2, with a tentative D call TRBD1 (6 bases). The TCR was taken from a human donor with melanoma. The input for sequencing was blood, taken from a patient treated with checkpoint blockade. The CDR3 coding sequence is TGCGCCAGCAGCTCAAGGCAGGGGACGAACTATGGCTACACCTTC. The encoded protein is CASSSRQGTNYGYTF. Complete variable domain (other parts from reference TRBV5-1 and TRBJ1-2): KAGVTQTPRYLIKTRGQQVTLSCSPISGHRSVSWYQQTPGQGLQFLFEYFSETQRNKGNFPGRFSGRQFSNSRSEMNVSTLELGDSALYLCASSSRQGTNYGYTFGSGTRLTVV.